The 26 T cell receptor beta chains below all came from one sample that was sequenced in a study of blood T cells in healthy people across ages. A second roughly 6 to 12 cycle PCR used barcoded and J-beta primers. TCRdb reprocessed the 5' RACE reads via MiXCR and lists one record per CDR3 protein. The table shows hundreds of thousands of distinct CDR3 sequences, with under 30% occurring only once. Sequencing was carried out using blood. The receptors were gathered from a woman aged 80 or over in good health.

This clonotype has ten or more counts. The chain couples TRBV10-3 to TRBJ2-4; 10 nucleotides agree with TRBD2. Germline loops: CDR1 ENHRY, CDR2 SYGVKD. The junction had 5 bases not matched to a gene; V was cut back by 3 bases and J by 3 bases. This CDR3 comprises 16 residues. CDR3 nucleotide sequence: TGTGCCATCAGTGAAGGGACTAGCGAGTTCAAAAACATTCAGTACTTC. Translated, it gives CAISEGTSEFKNIQYF.

This clonotype has ten or more counts. The chain employs TRBV5-4 and TRBJ2-5; D is unresolved. V was trimmed by 5 bases and J by 0 bases, leaving 14 bases between them. CDR3 size: 15 residues. Germline V CDR1 and CDR2: SGHNT, YYREEE (reference sequence). The chain's CDR3 is CASRALFANQETQYF. The CDR3 DNA sequence: TGTGCCAGCAGGGCGCTATTTGCCAACCAAGAGACCCAGTACTTC.

Comments on this clonotype: It may be a read error: a sequence one base away is much more abundant. The CDR3 sequence is CASSIWAGQYNEQYF. DNA for the CDR3: TGTGCCAGTAGTATTTGGGCGGGACAGTACAATGAGCAGTACTTC. The chain recombines TRBV19 with TRBJ2-1, with D perhaps matching TRBD1 (7 bases). The DNA end is more similar to TRBJ2-7, so the J call may be wrong. Germline V gives CDR1 LNHDA, CDR2 SQIVND (reference sequence). This CDR3 has 15 residues.

This chain joins TRBV6-2 or TRBV6-3 and TRBJ2-1, with 12 bases identical to TRBD2. Germline V gene data show CDR1 as MNHEY and CDR2 as SVGEGT. Trimming removed 4 bases from V and 7 bases from J; junction bases left unmatched: 11. This CDR3 has 17 residues. CDR3 coding DNA: TGTGCCAGCAGTTGGCTAGCGGGGGGGCGATCCTGGAATGAGCAGTTCTTC. Translated: CASSWLAGGRSWNEQFF.

Ten or more counts support this clonotype. The chain recombines TRBV18 with TRBJ2-5; 7 positions match TRBD1. The CDR3 length is 15 residues. V trimming: 5 bases; J trimming: 0 bases; junction bases outside the gene matches: 6. CDR1 is KGHSH and CDR2 is LQKENI in the germline V gene. This CDR3 reads CASSSQTGYQETQYF. As DNA, the CDR3 is TGTGCCAGCTCATCCCAGACAGGGTACCAAGAGACCCAGTACTTC.

The chain joins TRBV12-3 or TRBV12-4 to TRBJ2-3; the match to TRBD2 covers 11 bases. V was clipped by 6 bases and J by 3 bases; unmatched bases: 11. This CDR3 comprises 17 residues. CDR3 region: CASRHIAGGLITDTQYF. CDR3 in DNA: TGTGCCAGCAGACATATAGCGGGGGGGCTGATTACAGATACGCAGTATTTT.

This chain links TRBV3-1 with TRBJ1-2, with D tentatively TRBD1 (6 bases). V was clipped by 5 bases and J by 7 bases, with 20 bases between them. The V gene's germline CDR1 is LGHDT and CDR2 YNNKEL (reference sequence). The CDR3 is 15 residues long. This CDR3 reads CASSSEGGLRGGYTF. For the CDR3, the DNA is TGTGCCAGCAGCTCGGAGGGGGGCCTTCGAGGTGGCTACACCTTC.

For this clonotype: A read error is possible here, since a much larger clone lies one base away. V usage is TRBV29-1 and J usage is TRBJ1-5; no clear D. The CDR3 spans 13 residues. Germline CDR1 SQVTM, CDR2 ANQGSEA. The CDR3 DNA reads TGCAGCGCCAGAACAGACCTCAATCAGCCCCGGCATTTT. The encoded protein is CSARTDLNQPRHF.

This clonotype was seen a few times. This chain links TRBV5-1 with TRBJ2-3; 10 bases line up with TRBD1. CDR1 and CDR2 (germline): SGHRS, YFSETQ. The CDR3 spans 16 residues. Losses at the gene ends were 1 base for V and 2 bases for J; bases not matched to a gene: 4. CDR3 amino acids: CASSLLRQGATDTQYF. The DNA for the CDR3 is TGCGCCAGCAGCTTGCTGCGACAGGGGGCCACAGATACGCAGTATTTT.

The chain has TRBV12-3 or TRBV12-4 and TRBJ2-3; D gene unclear. This CDR3 spans 15 amino acids. Trimming removed 3 bases from V and 15 bases from J, with 25 bases in between. This CDR3 is CASSFGRARADTEYF. The CDR3, as DNA: TGTGCCAGCAGTTTCGGCAGAGCTAGAGCAGATACGGAATATTTT.

The sample holds a few counts of this clonotype. The rearrangement uses TRBV30 and TRBJ1-4; TRBD1 might be the D (5 bases). The CDR3 length is 15 residues. V was shortened by 0 bases and J by 4 bases, with 12 bases between the two germline ends. CDR1 and CDR2 from the germline V gene are GTSNPN and SVGIG (reference sequence). The CDR3 sequence: CAWSVLGGNNEKLFF. DNA for the CDR3: TGTGCCTGGAGTGTACTGGGGGGAAATAATGAAAAACTGTTTTTT.

As to this clonotype: Since the CDR3 does not end with the conserved phenylalanine or tryptophan, this likely comes from a read error. The CDR3 reads CASSQAEGNTVTDTQYL. In DNA, the CDR3 is TGTGCCAGCAGCCAAGCGGAGGGGAACACTGTCACAGATACGCAGTATTTG. The rearrangement joins TRBV3-1 to TRBJ2-3, with TRBD2 as a possible D gene (6 bases). Germline CDR1 and CDR2: LGHDT and YNNKEL (reference sequence). The CDR3 loop spans 17 amino acids. V lost 1 base and J lost 2, with 16 bases in between.

This clonotype was picked up a small number of times. J is TRBJ2-7 and V is TRBV4-1, with 9 nucleotides matching TRBD1. This CDR3 region has 15 residues. Per germline, CDR1 MGHRA and CDR2 YSYEKL. The V segment lost 0 bases and the J segment 4 bases; nucleotides outside the gene matches: 4. The CDR3 region has the DNA TGCGCCAGCAGCCAAGATAACAGGGGGCGTTACGAGCAGTACTTC. It codes for CASSQDNRGRYEQYF.

This clonotype was seen repeatedly, ten times or more. The V call is TRBV6-2 or TRBV6-3, the J call TRBJ1-2; D is perhaps TRBD1 (5 bases). V was pared by 8 bases and J by 5 bases, with 24 bases between. The CDR3 has 16 amino acids. Germline loops: CDR1 MNHEY, CDR2 SVGEGT. The CDR3 reads CASSSGTPFGRYGYTF. CDR3 DNA: TGTGCCAGCTCATCAGGGACCCCCTTCGGGCGGTATGGCTACACCTTC.

This clonotype was seen a handful of times. This chain connects TRBV3-1 to TRBJ2-2, with D possibly being TRBD2 (5 bases). The CDR3 is made up of 14 amino acids. The V gene's germline CDR1 is LGHDT and CDR2 YNNKEL (reference sequence). V was shortened by 4 bases and J by 7 bases, with 13 bases between the two germline ends. CDR3 sequence: CASSPGSFRGELFF. The CDR3 DNA reads TGTGCCAGCAGCCCGGGATCTTTTCGCGGGGAGCTGTTTTTT.

Details on this clonotype: The junction departs from germline at one end; a sequencing error may be responsible. The chain carries TRBV3-1 and TRBJ2-5; D possibly uses TRBD1 or TRBD2 (6 bases each). Germline CDR1 is LGHDT and CDR2 is YNNKEL (reference sequence). The CDR3 covers 13 residues. CDR3 sequence (DNA): TGTGCCAGCGGCCAAGGGGGGCACAATGAGCAGTACTTC. Translating it yields CASGQGGHNEQYF.

This clonotype was seen at least ten times. This sequence joins TRBV10-3 and TRBJ2-3, with D maybe TRBD2 (6 bases). This CDR3 is built from 12 residues. CDR1 and CDR2 from the germline V gene are ENHRY and SYGVKD. With 4 bases removed from V and 9 bases from J, the gap between germline ends came to 11 bases. The chain's CDR3 is CAISGAGDTQYF. Here the CDR3 DNA reads TGTGCCATCAGTGGAGCGGGCGACACGCAGTATTTT.

This clonotype occurred many times. Given a much more abundant clone one base away, this may be a read error. The J gene is TRBJ2-1, the V gene TRBV12-3 or TRBV12-4, with unresolved D. The DNA end lines up better with TRBJ2-7; the J call may be wrong. The length of the CDR3 is 12 residues. CDR3: CASSPSYNEQYF. As DNA, the CDR3 is TGTGCCAGCAGCCCATCCTACAATGAGCAGTACTTC.

The chain links TRBV18 to TRBJ1-4; D call uncertain. CDR1 and CDR2 (germline): KGHSH, LQKENI. The length of the CDR3 is 16 residues. V was shortened by 1 base and J by 0 bases, with 9 bases between the two germline ends. The CDR3 sequence is CASSPQAGATNEKLFF. The CDR3, as DNA: TGTGCCAGCTCACCACAGGCGGGTGCAACTAATGAAAAACTGTTTTTT.

At least ten counts were recorded for this clonotype. The chain is built from TRBV4-1 and TRBJ2-5; D is perhaps TRBD1 (6 bases). V lost 0 bases and J lost 4, with 12 bases in between. This CDR3 contains 15 residues. The germline CDR1 and CDR2 sequences are MGHRA and YSYEKL. In DNA, the CDR3 is TGCGCCAGCAGCCAAGATCCCAGGGGCGGAGAGACCCAGTACTTC. As protein: CASSQDPRGGETQYF.

DNA for the CDR3: TGTGCCAGCAGCCAAGGTCTCTCCTCGTGGTCACCCCTCCACTTT. It specifies CASSQGLSSWSPLHF. This chain uses TRBV14 with TRBJ1-6, with unresolved D. The germline V and J ends were trimmed by 1 base and 10 bases, with 14 bases remaining between them. Germline loops: CDR1 SGHDN, CDR2 FVKESK. There are 15 residues in the CDR3.

This clonotype was detected many times. The chain has TRBV6-5 and TRBJ2-6; perhaps TRBD1 as D (6 bases). This CDR3 spans 15 amino acids. Germline CDR1 MNHEY, CDR2 SVGAGI. The ends were cut back, 6 bases at V and 0 bases at J, with 9 bases in the middle. DNA of the CDR3: TGTGCCAGCAGCCGGACAGACTCTGGGGCCAACGTCCTGACTTTC. Amino acid sequence: CASSRTDSGANVLTF.

This clonotype occurred many times. This rearrangement joins TRBV7-2 to TRBJ2-6; D is unclear. The ends were cut back, 2 bases at V and 2 bases at J, with 16 bases in the middle. The CDR3 loop spans 18 amino acids. CDR1 SGHTA and CDR2 FQGNSA come from the germline V gene. CDR3 DNA sequence: TGTGCCAGCAGCTTAAGGGCCGCGCCCCTAACTGGGGCCAACGTCCTGACTTTC. It is translated as CASSLRAAPLTGANVLTF.

The rearrangement uses TRBV7-2 and TRBJ1-5; D uncertain. V lost 5 bases to trimming and J lost 0 bases, with 11 bases between them. CDR1 and CDR2 (germline): SGHTA, FQGNSA. This CDR3 has 15 residues. In DNA, the CDR3 is TGTGCCAGCAGCCCGGACGGGAATAGCAATCAGCCCCAGCATTTT. This gives the protein CASSPDGNSNQPQHF.

This clonotype was observed many times. CDR3 loop: CASRERPVSGYTF. The CDR3 DNA follows: TGTGCCAGCAGGGAAAGGCCGGTGTCTGGCTACACCTTC. The chain employs TRBV28 and TRBJ1-2, with D unclear. V gave up 6 bases and J gave up 7 bases, with 15 bases separating them. Germline V gene lookup returns CDR1 MDHEN and CDR2 SYDVKM. The CDR3 totals 13 residues.

The CDR3 coding sequence is TGTGCCAGCGGAGGGCGGAGCTCCTATGAGCAGTTCTTC. It specifies CASGGRSSYEQFF. The chain combines TRBV12-3 or TRBV12-4 with TRBJ2-1, with TRBD2 as a possible D gene (6 bases). V was cut by 8 bases and J by 8 bases, with 16 bases left in between. The CDR3 is 13 amino acids.